Listed below are T cell receptor beta chains from one sample, sequenced in a study of tumor-infiltrating lymphocytes in primary liver carcinoma. TCRdb reanalysed the multiplex PCR reads using MiXCR and keeps one entry per CDR3 protein. The table shows over 45,000 distinct CDR3 sequences, with less than 75% occurring only once. Sequencing used liver tumor tissue from sampling region 5. The source of these receptors is a man aged 40-50 years with primary liver carcinoma and hepatitis B virus infection. Both conserved end residues are part of each CDR3. Fields, in order: J gene, CDR3 length, V gene, clone size, D gene, CDR3 protein, CDR3 DNA. The D gene is left open where the match is weak. Size tells how often a clone was seen (once, few, many) or the class of an expanded clone, and some rows leave it out.

>TRBJ2-2|16|TRBV5-4|once|NA
CASSSGLGGRIRELFF
TGTGCCAGCAGCTCTGGATTAGGTGGGAGGATCAGGGAGCTGTTTTTT
>TRBJ2-7|12|TRBV6-1|NA|NA
CASMYSGQEQYF
TGTGCCAGCATGTATTCGGGGCAGGAGCAGTACTTC
>TRBJ2-7|13|TRBV11-2|NA|TRBD2
CASGREGFYEQYF
TGTGCCAGTGGTAGGGAGGGCTTTTACGAGCAGTACTTC
>TRBJ1-2|11|TRBV29-1|NA|NA
CRVGDTYGYTF
TGCAGAGTCGGGGACACTTATGGCTACACTTTC
>TRBJ2-7|14|TRBV28|NA|NA
CASRNAGSSYELYF
TGTGCCAGCAGGAACGCAGGGAGCTCCTACGAGCTGTACTTC
>TRBJ1-5|14|TRBV6-1|NA|TRBD1
CASSATGSADTQHF
TGTGCAAGCAGTGCGACAGGGTCCGCAGATACGCAGCATTTT
>TRBJ2-3|18|TRBV4-1|NA|NA
CASGRGGRWEGSTDTQYF
TGCGCCAGCGGCCGAGGGGGTAGATGGGAGGGGAGCACAGATACGCAGTATTTT
>TRBJ1-3|14|TRBV11-2|large|NA
CASSPSTGGNTIYF
TGTGCCAGCAGCCCCTCGACAGGAGGAAACACCATATATTTT
>TRBJ2-1|16|TRBV4-1|NA|TRBD2
CASSQDGTSVYNEQFF
TGCGCCAGCAGCCAAGACGGGACTAGCGTGTACAATGAGCAGTTCTTT
>TRBJ2-3|13|TRBV2|many|NA
CASTDPPADTQYF
TGTGCCAGCACTGACCCTCCCGCAGATACGCAGTATTTT
>TRBJ2-1|15|TRBV6-5|NA|TRBD2
CASSVREGSYNEQFF
TGTGCCAGCAGCGTGAGGGAGGGCTCCTACAATGAGCAGTTCTTC
>TRBJ2-2|17|TRBV5-6|NA|NA
CASSFRWLGGYTGELFF
TGTGCCAGTAGCTTTCGGTGGCTAGGGGGTTACACCGGGGAGCTGTTTTTT
>TRBJ1-4|14|TRBV6-5|NA|TRBD1
CACSPGQGAQKRFF
TGTGCCTGCAGCCCGGGACAGGGGGCCCAAAAACGGTTTTTT
>TRBJ2-7|15|TRBV11-2|NA|TRBD2
CASSQYTGGDYEQYF
TGTGCCAGCAGCCAATATACGGGAGGGGACTACGAGCAATACTTC
>TRBJ2-3|14|TRBV11-2|once|NA
CAGGSREPADTQYF
TGTGCCGGAGGTTCACGGGAGCCCGCGGATACGCAGTATTTT
>TRBJ2-2|13|TRBV25-1|NA|NA
CASSGGYTRELFF
TGTGCCAGCAGTGGAGGATACACCAGGGAGCTGTTTTTT
>TRBJ2-7|14|TRBV29-1|NA|TRBD1
CSAGAGTGDNKQYF
TGCAGCGCTGGAGCAGGGACAGGGGACAACAAGCAGTACTTC
>TRBJ2-7|14|TRBV12-3/TRBV12-4|many|NA
CASSSGTVSNEQYF
TGTGCCAGCAGTTCTGGGACTGTCTCCAACGAGCAGTACTTC
>TRBJ2-7|13|TRBV6-5|few|NA
CASSLDDSCEQYF
TGTGCCAGCAGTTTGGACGACTCCTGCGAGCAGTACTTC
>TRBJ2-1|15|TRBV7-9|NA|NA
CASMGWQGGDNEQSF
TGTGCCAGCATGGGGTGGCAGGGCGGAGACAATGAGCAGTCCTTC
>TRBJ2-1|14|TRBV10-1|many|TRBD2
CASSVIAGDSEQFF
TGCGCCAGCAGTGTGATAGCGGGAGATAGTGAGCAGTTCTTC
>TRBJ2-1|20|TRBV6-5|once|TRBD2
CASSYSIVRLAGRGYDEQLF
TGTGCCAGCAGTTACTCGATAGTACGCCTAGCGGGACGAGGGTATGATGAGCAGTTATTC
>TRBJ2-1|16|TRBV4-2|NA|TRBD2
CASSPTSGISWNEKFF
TGTGCCAGCAGCCCGACTAGCGGGATCTCCTGGAATGAGAAGTTCTTC
>TRBJ1-6|14|TRBV11-2|NA|TRBD1
CGSSLQGVDSPLHF
TGTGGCAGCAGCTTACAGGGGGTGGATTCACCCCTCCACTTT
>TRBJ2-7|16|TRBV6-1|many|TRBD2
CASRTAATSIYYEQYF
TGTGCCAGCAGGACCGCCGCGACTAGCATTTACTACGAGCAGTACTTC
>TRBJ2-7|12|TRBV2|NA|NA
CASSEVGDEQYF
TGTGCCAGCAGTGAAGTGGGGGACGAGCAGTACTTC
>TRBJ2-5|16|TRBV12-3/TRBV12-4|NA|NA
CASSSRNRESQETQYF
TGTGCCAGCAGTTCCCGGAACAGGGAATCCCAAGAGACTCAGTACTTC
>TRBJ2-7|14|TRBV6-2/TRBV6-3|NA|TRBD1
CASSSGQSSYEQCF
TGTGCCAGCAGTTCGGGACAGAGCTCCTACGAGCAGTGTTTC
>TRBJ2-2|17|TRBV11-2|NA|TRBD1
CASSSDRDRVGTGELFF
TGTGCCAGCAGCAGTGATCGGGACAGGGTCGGCACCGGGGAGCTGTTTTTC
>TRBJ1-3|14|TRBV4-2|NA|NA
CASSMDEVGNTIYF
TGTGCCAGCAGCATGGACGAGGTGGGAAACACCATATATTTT
>TRBJ2-3|15|TRBV6-1|NA|NA
CASSEVASGADTRYF
NA
>TRBJ1-5|15|TRBV4-1|many|NA
CASSQPGGSNQPQHF
TGCGCCAGCAGCCAGCCTGGGGGCAGCAATCAGCCCCAGCATTTT
>TRBJ2-2|14|TRBV20-1|NA|TRBD1
CSAWYRGSTGELFF
TGCAGTGCCTGGTACAGGGGAAGCACCGGGGAGCTGTTTTTT
>TRBJ2-7|14|TRBV10-2|many|NA
CASTAQGPPYEQYF
TGCGCCAGCACTGCACAGGGTCCCCCCTACGAGCAGTACTTC
>TRBJ1-1|13|TRBV7-3|few|NA
CASSLDWGTEAFF
TGTGCCAGCAGCTTAGATTGGGGCACTGAAGCTTTCTTT
>TRBJ1-1|12|TRBV6-1|few|NA
CASSEKQGRAFF
TGTGCCAGCAGTGAAAAACAGGGACGAGCTTTCTTT
>TRBJ2-3|13|TRBV29-1|NA|TRBD1
CSVNRDRFGTRYF
TGCAGCGTTAACCGGGACAGGTTCGGTACGCGGTATTTT
>TRBJ2-2|15|TRBV4-2|NA|NA
CACSQDLQGSGKPFF
TGTGCCTGCAGCCAAGACCTACAGGGATCCGGGAAGCCGTTTTTT
>TRBJ1-2|13|TRBV10-3|many|NA
CAISESSLGGYTF
TGTGCCATCAGTGAGTCGTCCTTGGGTGGCTACACCTTC
>TRBJ2-7|17|TRBV11-2|NA|NA
CASGLDFGIPSSYEQYF
TGTGCCAGCGGCTTAGACTTCGGAATACCCAGCTCCTACGAGCAGTACTTC
>TRBJ2-2|14|TRBV12-3/TRBV12-4|NA|NA
CVSIESGNTGELFF
TGTGTCAGCATCGAGTCAGGGAACACCGGGGAGCTGTTTTTT
>TRBJ2-1|16|TRBV6-2/TRBV6-3|once|TRBD2
CASSITGGVFFNEQFF
TGTGCCAGCAGTATAACGGGAGGGGTTTTCTTTAATGAGCAGTTCTTC
>TRBJ2-1|15|TRBV20-1|NA|NA
CSAVFWEAFTNEQFF
TGCAGTGCTGTCTTCTGGGAGGCCTTTACGAATGAGCAGTTCTTC
>TRBJ2-1|13|TRBV20-1|many|TRBD1
CSARGQGANEQFF
TGCAGTGCTAGGGGACAGGGGGCAAATGAGCAGTTCTTC
>TRBJ2-1|15|TRBV7-2|NA|NA
CASSFDFSSYNEQFF
TGTGCCAGCAGCTTCGACTTTAGCTCCTACAATGAGCAGTTCTTC
>TRBJ2-1|20|TRBV6-6|NA|TRBD2
CASSYLGLAGGVRSYNEQFF
TGTGCCAGCAGTTATCTCGGACTAGCGGGAGGAGTAAGGTCCTACAATGAGCAGTTCTTC
>TRBJ2-7|13|TRBV2|many|NA
CASSEETYYEQYF
TGTGCCAGCTCCGAGGAGACGTACTACGAGCAGTACTTC
>TRBJ2-1|17|TRBV11-1|NA|TRBD2
CASSLGLAGQIGNEQFF
TGTGCCAGCAGCCTGGGACTAGCGGGACAAATTGGCAATGAGCAGTTCTTC
>TRBJ2-6|14|TRBV29-1|NA|NA
CSVGKGDGAHVLTF
TGCAGCGTTGGGAAGGGCGATGGGGCCCACGTCCTGACTTTC
>TRBJ1-1|15|TRBV29-1|few|NA
CSVVWRDKENIEAFF
TGCAGCGTTGTCTGGCGGGATAAGGAAAACATCGAAGCTTTCTTT
>TRBJ2-1|14|TRBV10-3|NA|TRBD1
CAIRGRGQRDEQFF
TGTGCCATCAGAGGAAGGGGACAGAGAGATGAGCAGTTCTTC
>TRBJ2-5|14|TRBV29-1|many|TRBD1
CSVQGTGGTETQYF
TGCAGCGTCCAGGGCACAGGGGGAACTGAGACCCAGTACTTC
>TRBJ2-3|15|TRBV6-5|NA|NA
CASSYPTVAARPQYF
TGTGCCAGCAGTTACCCGACGGTGGCAGCGAGGCCGCAGTATTTT
>TRBJ2-1|16|TRBV11-2|NA|TRBD2
CASSSHPSGRIDEQFF
TGTGCCAGCAGCTCGCACCCCAGCGGGAGGATCGACGAGCAGTTCTTC
>TRBJ2-5|16|TRBV7-9|once|TRBD1
CASSSRNRGVQEAQYF
TGTGCCAGCAGCTCCCGGAACAGGGGAGTCCAAGAGGCCCAGTACTTC
>TRBJ2-1|16|TRBV12-3/TRBV12-4|many|TRBD2
CASSLAGGPRRYEQFF
TGTGCCAGCAGTTTAGCGGGAGGGCCTAGAAGGTATGAGCAGTTCTTC
>TRBJ2-7|15|TRBV10-2|NA|NA
CASSESQRNLYEQHF
TGCGCCAGCAGTGAATCGCAAAGGAATCTATACGAGCAGCACTTC
>TRBJ2-7|14|TRBV5-1|many|NA
CASSLEGSSPEQYF
TGCGCCAGCAGCTTGGAGGGTAGTTCACCCGAGCAGTACTTC
>TRBJ1-5|14|TRBV6-5|NA|NA
CANSKLQENRPQHF
TGTGCCAACAGTAAATTACAGGAGAATCGGCCCCAGCATTTT
>TRBJ1-3|14|TRBV11-2|once|NA
CASGLTSPGNTIYF
TGTGCCAGCGGCCTGACTTCGCCTGGAAACACCATATATTTT